The 27 T cell receptor beta chains below were found in one sample sequenced in a study of blood T cells in healthy people across ages. A J-beta primer mix and a sample-barcoded 5' primer were used in a second PCR of about 7 to 12 cycles. Each CDR3 protein gets one entry after TCRdb re-called the 5' RACE reads with MiXCR. The sample lists about 750,000 distinct CDR3 sequences; 50% to 65% were seen once. Sequencing used blood. Receptor source: a man older than 75 in good health.

The chain joins TRBV28 to TRBJ2-3; TRBD1 agrees at 8 bases. Germline CDR1 MDHEN, CDR2 SYDVKM. V gave up 5 bases and J gave up 2 bases; unmatched junction bases: 6. The CDR3 spans 15 residues. This CDR3 reads CASSPDRGYTDTQYF. Written as DNA, the CDR3 is TGTGCCAGCAGTCCCGACAGGGGATACACAGATACGCAGTATTTT. Supplemented by reference TRBV28 and TRBJ2-3, the full variable domain reads DVKVTQSSRYLVKRTGEKVFLECVQDMDHENMFWYRQDPGLGLRLIYFSYDVKMKEKGDIPEGYSVSREKKERFSLILESASTNQTSMYLCASSPDRGYTDTQYFGPGTRLTVL.

This clonotype was counted once. No conserved phenylalanine or tryptophan is present at the end of the CDR3, so a read error is the likely explanation. V usage is TRBV15 and J usage is TRBJ2-5; D is perhaps TRBD1 (5 bases). This CDR3 spans 17 amino acids. Between the trimmed V and J ends, which lost 0 bases and 2 bases, there was a span of 16 bases. In germline, CDR1 is LNHNV, CDR2 YYDKDF (reference sequence). The CDR3 sequence: CATSREVNQGRQETQYL. CDR3 sequence (DNA): TGTGCCACCAGCAGAGAGGTGAATCAGGGTCGACAAGAGACCCAGTACTTG.

This chain links TRBV5-4 with TRBJ2-1; no firm D call. The CDR3 runs 13 residues. Germline assignment: CDR1 SGHNT and CDR2 YYREEE (reference sequence). V lost 0 bases, J lost 5 bases, and 6 bases lay in between. CDR3 in amino acids: CASSLGRNNEQFF. The CDR3 DNA reads as TGTGCCAGCAGCTTGGGTCGTAACAATGAGCAGTTCTTC.

The chain carries TRBV15 and TRBJ2-7; D is perhaps TRBD1 (5 bases). CDR1 is LNHNV and CDR2 is YYDKDF in the germline V gene (reference sequence). This CDR3 has 13 amino acids. With 0 bases removed from V and 3 bases from J, the gap between germline ends came to 6 bases. The CDR3 sequence is CATSRDQGYEQYF. The CDR3, as DNA: TGTGCCACCAGCAGAGATCAGGGCTACGAGCAGTACTTC.

This clonotype showed up just a few times. The CDR3 sequence is CASSQPSWDSGEQYF. In DNA, the CDR3 is TGTGCCAGCAGCCAACCGAGCTGGGACTCGGGGGAGCAGTACTTC. The rearrangement uses TRBV4-2 and TRBJ2-7; perhaps TRBD2 as D (6 bases). This CDR3 is built from 15 residues. V lost 2 bases to trimming and J lost 7 bases, with 18 bases between them. Germline V gene sequence: CDR1 LGHNA, CDR2 YNFKEQ.

This chain connects TRBV12-3 or TRBV12-4 to TRBJ2-3; 10 nucleotides agree with TRBD2. This CDR3 spans 17 amino acids. V gave up 2 bases and J gave up 3 bases; unmatched junction bases: 8. CDR3 loop: CASSLKASGSRTDTQYF. The CDR3 nucleotides read TGTGCCAGCAGTTTAAAGGCTAGCGGGAGTCGAACAGATACGCAGTATTTT.

This sequence joins TRBV12-3 or TRBV12-4 and TRBJ2-7; D could derive from TRBD1 or TRBD2 (5 bases each). Trimming cost V 1 base and J 1 base, with 8 bases left between them. The CDR3 consists of 14 residues. The CDR3 DNA is TGTGCCAGCAGTTTAGGGGGGTGGTCCTACGAGCAGTACTTC. This gives the protein CASSLGGWSYEQYF.

The CDR3 DNA sequence: TGTGCCAGCAGTTTGGGAACAGGGGGCGACGAGCAGTACTTC. Its protein product is CASSLGTGGDEQYF. The chain uses TRBV12-3 or TRBV12-4 and TRBJ2-5, with 9 bases matching TRBD1. The J call may be incorrect, as the DNA end agrees better with TRBJ2-7. The CDR3 has 14 residues.

The chain employs TRBV25-1 and TRBJ2-3; 9 bases agree with TRBD2. After removal of 7 bases from V and 14 bases from J, the junction contained 28 bases not matched to a gene. The CDR3 consists of 18 residues. The V gene's germline CDR1 is MGHDK and CDR2 SYGVNS. DNA for the CDR3: TGTGCCAGCACATCCGGGACTAGCCTTCTCACGACCCACAGATACGCGTATTTT. As protein: CASTSGTSLLTTHRYAYF.

The chain combines TRBV4-3 with TRBJ1-6; tentatively, D is TRBD1 (5 bases). Looked up from germline, CDR1 is LGHNA and CDR2 is YSLEER. Trimming cost V 1 base and J 8 bases, with 12 bases left between them. The CDR3 length is 15 residues. In DNA, the CDR3 is TGCGCCAGCAGCCAAGTGCTGGGAGGGGATTCACCCCTCCACTTT. This encodes CASSQVLGGDSPLHF.

This clonotype was seen only a few times. The chain joins TRBV2 to TRBJ2-7; possible D gene TRBD2, 6 bases. The J call may be incorrect, as the DNA end agrees better with TRBJ2-5. Germline CDR1 SNHLY, CDR2 FYNNEI. The CDR3 length is 15 residues. CDR3 protein: CASSNPGTPKETQYF. CDR3 in DNA: TGTGCCAGCAGCAACCCCGGGACTCCGAAAGAGACCCAGTACTTC.

The chain is built from TRBV27 and TRBJ2-1, with no clear D. Trimming left V 0 bases short and J 9 bases short, with 6 bases between. Germline V lookup: CDR1 MNHEY, CDR2 SMNVEV (reference sequence). CDR3 length: 12 residues. The CDR3, as DNA: TGTGCCAGCAGTTTATCTCGGGTTGAGCAGTTCTTC. Amino acid sequence: CASSLSRVEQFF.

The chain links TRBV5-5 to TRBJ2-5, with 7 bases aligning to TRBD2. The V gene's germline CDR1 is SGHKS and CDR2 YYEKEE (reference sequence). The ends lost 2 bases at V and 4 bases at J; junction bases unmatched: 17. This CDR3 spans 18 amino acids. The CDR3 loop is CASSLRLAGSLRGETQYF. DNA of the CDR3: TGTGCCAGCAGCTTACGACTAGCTGGGAGCCTGCGGGGAGAGACCCAGTACTTC.

The rearrangement joins TRBV7-2 to TRBJ2-3, with TRBD2 matching over 9 bases. Germline loops: CDR1 SGHTA, CDR2 FQGNSA. This CDR3 has 14 amino acids. Trimming cost V 5 bases and J 7 bases; bases outside gene matches: 7. DNA for the CDR3: TGTGCCAGCAGCCTAGAGCGGGAGGTCTATACGCAGTATTTT. The encoded protein is CASSLEREVYTQYF. The variable domain in full, with the rest retrieved from reference TRBV7-2 and TRBJ2-3, is GAGVSQSPSNKVTEKGKDVELRCDPISGHTALYWYRQSLGQGLEFLIYFQGNSAPDKSGLPSDRFSAERTGGSVSTLTIQRTQQEDSAVYLCASSLEREVYTQYFGPGTRLTVL.

The chain has TRBV18 and TRBJ1-5; D not resolved. Trimming stripped 0 bases from V and 7 bases from J, with 4 bases between. Germline CDR1 KGHSH, CDR2 LQKENI. CDR3 size: 12 residues. DNA for the CDR3: TGTGCCAGCTCACCACCGGCACAGCCCCAGCATTTT. Residues: CASSPPAQPQHF.

The V gene is TRBV28, the J gene TRBJ2-7; unclear D gene. The CDR3 runs to 13 residues. Germline V lookup: CDR1 MDHEN, CDR2 SYDVKM. V lost 3 bases and J lost 2, with 8 bases in between. The CDR3 bases are TGTGCCAGCAGTTTGACTCCCACCTACGAGCAGTACTTC. Amino acids: CASSLTPTYEQYF.

The CDR3 DNA reads as TGTGCCAGCAAGACTAGCGGGAGGGTATACGAGCAGTACTTC. Its translation: CASKTSGRVYEQYF. The gene calls are TRBV27 and TRBJ2-7; 14 nucleotides agree with TRBD2. This CDR3 region has 14 residues. Germline CDR1 reads MNHEY; CDR2 reads SMNVEV (reference sequence). V lost 7 bases to trimming and J lost 4 bases; unmatched junction nucleotides: 3.

This clonotype occurred a few times. V is TRBV14 and J is TRBJ2-4; 7 nucleotides line up with TRBD1. V dropped 2 bases and J dropped 13; count of bases not matched to a gene: 8. The length of the CDR3 is 13 residues. Germline CDR1 SGHDN, CDR2 FVKESK. The CDR3 bases are TGTGCCAGCAGCCAAACAACACAGGGGAAGCAGTACTTC. It specifies CASSQTTQGKQYF.

V and J are TRBV6-2 or TRBV6-3 and TRBJ2-1; D could derive from TRBD1 or TRBD2 (6 bases each). V was cut by 8 bases and J by 1 base, with 12 bases left in between. Looked up from germline, CDR1 is MNHEY and CDR2 is SVGEGT. The CDR3 consists of 14 residues. CDR3 in DNA: TGTGCCAGCTGCCGAGGGGGGTCCTACAATGAGCAGTTCTTC. It translates to CASCRGGSYNEQFF.

The chain recombines TRBV29-1 with TRBJ2-7; no definite D call. V dropped 7 bases and J dropped 4 bases, with 11 bases sitting between them. CDR1 and CDR2 (germline): SQVTM, ANQGSEA. The CDR3 totals 11 residues. The CDR3 is CSGVTLYEQYF. CDR3 coding DNA: TGCAGCGGGGTGACACTGTACGAGCAGTACTTC.

The V gene is TRBV12-5, the J gene TRBJ2-3, with 10 positions matching TRBD2. The germline CDR1 and CDR2 sequences are LGHNT and FRNRAP. The CDR3 covers 18 residues. Trimming took 1 base from V and 0 from J; bases not matched to a gene: 7. The DNA for the CDR3 is TGTGCTAGTGGTTTGGCCCGGACTAGCGGAGCTAGCACAGATACGCAGTATTTT. Residues: CASGLARTSGASTDTQYF.

The table lists this clonotype with a few counts. This chain uses TRBV29-1 with TRBJ1-3; D is perhaps TRBD1 (5 bases). This CDR3 has 13 residues. The V and J ends lost 3 bases and 3 bases respectively, with 9 bases between them. CDR1 SQVTM and CDR2 ANQGSEA come from the germline V gene. The CDR3 DNA sequence: TGCAGCGTTGACCGGGACGGTGGAAACACCATATATTTT. Encoded protein: CSVDRDGGNTIYF.

The rearrangement uses TRBV20-1 and TRBJ1-1, with unresolved D. The V gene lost 5 bases and the J gene lost 1 base, with 17 bases spanning the gap. Germline loops: CDR1 DFQATT, CDR2 SNEGSKA (reference sequence). CDR3 size: 15 residues. The CDR3, as DNA: TGCAGTGCTCGGAAAGGTGGCAGCGGGAACACTGAAGCTTTCTTT. Its protein is CSARKGGSGNTEAFF.

There are a few counts of this clonotype. This chain connects TRBV7-9 to TRBJ2-3, with D perhaps TRBD2 (5 bases). Germline V lookup: CDR1 SEHNR, CDR2 FQNEAQ (reference sequence). The CDR3 runs to 14 residues. The V end was cut by 1 base, the J end by 14 bases, with 19 bases between. The CDR3: CASSLGERHRYAYF. The CDR3 DNA follows: TGTGCCAGCAGCTTAGGGGAGAGGCACAGATACGCGTATTTT. The full variable domain, with the rest looked up from reference TRBV7-9 and TRBJ2-3, is DTGVSQNPRHKITKRGQNVTFRCDPISEHNRLYWYRQTLGQGPEFLTYFQNEAQLEKSRLLSDRFSAERPKGSFSTLEIQRTEQGDSAMYLCASSLGERHRYAYFGPGTRLTVL.

Written as DNA, the CDR3 is TGTGCCAGCAGGATCATGAATACGCAGTATTTT. Protein sequence: CASRIMNTQYF. The V gene is TRBV6-5, the J gene TRBJ2-3; D gene uncertain. The germline V and J ends were trimmed by 6 bases and 7 bases, with 8 bases remaining between them. From germline, CDR1 is MNHEY and CDR2 SVGAGI. There are 11 residues in the CDR3.

The gene calls are TRBV24-1 and TRBJ2-1, with TRBD1 matching 8 bases. The CDR3 spans 14 residues. Germline V CDR1 and CDR2: KGHDR, SFDVKD. With 6 bases clipped from V and 6 bases from J, the junction kept 6 bases outside the gene matches. DNA of the CDR3: TGTGCCACCAGTTGGACAGGGACGTCCAATGAGCAGTTCTTC. Encoded protein: CATSWTGTSNEQFF.

The genes are TRBV5-1 and TRBJ1-4, with a weak D call TRBD1 (5 bases). This CDR3 contains 14 residues. The V and J ends lost 5 bases and 8 bases respectively, with 16 bases between them. CDR1 and CDR2 from the germline V gene are SGHRS and YFSETQ. CDR3 DNA: TGCGCCAGCAGGTTAGGGACCAGCCTCGAAAAACTGTTTTTT. As protein: CASRLGTSLEKLFF.